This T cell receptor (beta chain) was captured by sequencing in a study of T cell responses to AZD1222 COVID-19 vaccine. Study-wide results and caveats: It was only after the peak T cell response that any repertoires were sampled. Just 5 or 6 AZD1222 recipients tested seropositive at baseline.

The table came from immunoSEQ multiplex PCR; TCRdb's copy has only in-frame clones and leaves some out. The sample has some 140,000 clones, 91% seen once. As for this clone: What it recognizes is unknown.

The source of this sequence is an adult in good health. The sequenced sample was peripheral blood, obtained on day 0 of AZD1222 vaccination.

CDR3 nucleotide sequence: TGTGCCAGCATCATGGGACCGACCTCTGAAAAACTGTTTTTT. The encoded protein is CASIMGPTSEKLFF. The chain couples TRBV5-8 to TRBJ1-4, with D possibly TRBD1 on 5 matching bases. With 6 bases removed from V and 7 bases from J, the gap between germline ends came to 16 bases. The CDR3 totals 14 residues. Germline V gene data show CDR1 as SGHTS and CDR2 as YDEGEE.